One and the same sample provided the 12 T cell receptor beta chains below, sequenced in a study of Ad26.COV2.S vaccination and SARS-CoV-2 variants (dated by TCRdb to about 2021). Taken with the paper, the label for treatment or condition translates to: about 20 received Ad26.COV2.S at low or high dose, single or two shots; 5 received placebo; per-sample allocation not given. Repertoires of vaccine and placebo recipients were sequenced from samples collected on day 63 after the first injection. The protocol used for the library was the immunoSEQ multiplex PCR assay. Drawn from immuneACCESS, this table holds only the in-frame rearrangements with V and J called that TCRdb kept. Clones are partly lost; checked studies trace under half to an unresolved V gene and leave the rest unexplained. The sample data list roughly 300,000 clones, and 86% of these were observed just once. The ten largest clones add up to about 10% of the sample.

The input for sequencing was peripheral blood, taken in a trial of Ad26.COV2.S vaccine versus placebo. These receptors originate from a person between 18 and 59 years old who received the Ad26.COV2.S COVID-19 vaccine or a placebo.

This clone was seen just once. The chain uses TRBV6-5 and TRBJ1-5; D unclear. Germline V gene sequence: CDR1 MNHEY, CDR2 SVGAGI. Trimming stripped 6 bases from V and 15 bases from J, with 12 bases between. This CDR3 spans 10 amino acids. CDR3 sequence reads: CASRGDRPHF. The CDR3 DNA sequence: TGTGCCAGCAGGGGAGACCGCCCGCATTTT.

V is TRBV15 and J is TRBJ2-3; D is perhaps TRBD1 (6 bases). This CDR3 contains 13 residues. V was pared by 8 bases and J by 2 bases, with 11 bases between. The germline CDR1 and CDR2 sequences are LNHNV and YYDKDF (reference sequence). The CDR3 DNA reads TGTGCCACCTCACAGGGCCTCACAGATACGCAGTATTTT. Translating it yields CATSQGLTDTQYF.

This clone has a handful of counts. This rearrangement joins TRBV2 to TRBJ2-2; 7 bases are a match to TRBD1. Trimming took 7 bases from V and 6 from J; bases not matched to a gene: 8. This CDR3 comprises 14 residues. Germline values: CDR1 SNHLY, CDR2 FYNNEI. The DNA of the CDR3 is TGTGCCAGCACCTCAGGGGGTCGTGCCGGGGAGCTGTTTTTT. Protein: CASTSGGRAGELFF.

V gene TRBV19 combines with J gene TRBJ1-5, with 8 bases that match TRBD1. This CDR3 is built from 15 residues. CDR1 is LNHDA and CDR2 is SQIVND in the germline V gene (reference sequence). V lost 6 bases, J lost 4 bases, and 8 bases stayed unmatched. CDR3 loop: CASRGYRDRNQPQHF. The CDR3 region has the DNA TGTGCCAGTAGGGGTTACCGGGACAGGAATCAGCCCCAGCATTTT.

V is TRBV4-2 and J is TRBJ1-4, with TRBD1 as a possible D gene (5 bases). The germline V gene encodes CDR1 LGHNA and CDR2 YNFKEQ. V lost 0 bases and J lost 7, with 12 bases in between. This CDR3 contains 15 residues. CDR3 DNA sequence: TGTGCCAGCAGCCAAGATTTCGCCAGGGTTGAAAAACTGTTTTTT. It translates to CASSQDFARVEKLFF.

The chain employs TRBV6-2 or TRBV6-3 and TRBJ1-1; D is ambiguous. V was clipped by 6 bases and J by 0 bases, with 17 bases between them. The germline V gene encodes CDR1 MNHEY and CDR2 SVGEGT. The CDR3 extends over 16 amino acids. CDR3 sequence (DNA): TGTGCCAGCAGCTGGGTCTTAAAGAGATTGAACACTGAAGCTTTCTTT. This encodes CASSWVLKRLNTEAFF.

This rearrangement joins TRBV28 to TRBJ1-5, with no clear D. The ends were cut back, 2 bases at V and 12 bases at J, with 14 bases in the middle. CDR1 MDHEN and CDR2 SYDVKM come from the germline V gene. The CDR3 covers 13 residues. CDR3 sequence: CASSLGVRRLQHF. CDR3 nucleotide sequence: TGTGCCAGCAGTTTAGGAGTTCGTAGGCTCCAGCATTTT.

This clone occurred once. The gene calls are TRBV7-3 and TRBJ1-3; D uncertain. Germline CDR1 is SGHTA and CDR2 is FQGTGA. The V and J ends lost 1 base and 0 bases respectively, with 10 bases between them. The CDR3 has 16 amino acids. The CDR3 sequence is CASSLNDPNSGNTIYF. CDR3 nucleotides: TGTGCCAGCAGCTTAAACGATCCTAACTCTGGAAACACCATATATTTT.

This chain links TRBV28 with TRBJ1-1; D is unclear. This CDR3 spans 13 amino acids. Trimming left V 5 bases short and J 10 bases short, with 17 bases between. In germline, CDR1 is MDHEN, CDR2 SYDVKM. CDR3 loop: CASSPGRAIGAFF. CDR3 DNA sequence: TGTGCCAGCAGTCCGGGGAGGGCGATTGGAGCTTTCTTT.

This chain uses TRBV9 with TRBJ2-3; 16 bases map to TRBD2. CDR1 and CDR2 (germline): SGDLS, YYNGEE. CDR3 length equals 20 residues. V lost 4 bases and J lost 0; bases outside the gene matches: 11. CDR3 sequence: CASSPGTSGRVSSSTDTQYF. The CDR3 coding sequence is TGTGCCAGCAGCCCCGGGACTAGCGGGAGGGTTTCCTCTAGCACAGATACGCAGTATTTT.

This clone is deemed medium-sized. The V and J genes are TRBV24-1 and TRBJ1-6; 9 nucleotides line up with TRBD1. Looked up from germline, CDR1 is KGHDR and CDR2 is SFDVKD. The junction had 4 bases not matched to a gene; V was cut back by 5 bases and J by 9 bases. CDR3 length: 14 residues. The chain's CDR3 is CATSAGQGSSPLHF. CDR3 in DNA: TGTGCCACCAGTGCTGGACAGGGGAGTTCACCCCTCCACTTT.

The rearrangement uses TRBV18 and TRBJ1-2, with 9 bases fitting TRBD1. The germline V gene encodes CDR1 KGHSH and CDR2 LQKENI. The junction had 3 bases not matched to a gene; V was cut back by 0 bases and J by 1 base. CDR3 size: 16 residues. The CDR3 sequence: CASSPPQTGGNYGYTF. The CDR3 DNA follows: TGTGCCAGCTCACCACCACAGACAGGGGGTAACTATGGCTACACCTTC.